This TCR beta chain was sequenced during a study of cytomegalovirus exposure and HLA in healthy donors. Whole-study findings and limits: In the roughly 120 validation repertoires, a later analysis found that first-cohort TCR clusters tended to co-occur. Some TCR beta chains (roughly 160 of them) were listed as cytomegalovirus-associated. Confirmation in vitro established that three CMV-associated chains were specific for CMV antigens.

The CDR3 loop spans 13 amino acids. CDR1 LNHDA and CDR2 SQIVND come from the germline V gene (reference sequence). V was pared by 5 bases and J by 5 bases, with 12 bases between. The table came from immunoSEQ multiplex PCR; TCRdb's copy has only in-frame clones and leaves some out. The repertoire holds about 130,000 clones, with about 88% as singletons. Concerning this clone: Its antigen is undetermined.

The sequenced sample was PBMCs. The receptor was isolated from a young woman in good health and CMV-seropositive. V is TRBV19 and J is TRBJ1-1; possibly TRBD1 for D (5 bases). The CDR3 nucleotides read TGTGCCAGTAGTGTCCCCGGGGGGACTGAAGCTTTCTTT. Encoded protein: CASSVPGGTEAFF. Using reference TRBV19 and TRBJ1-1 for the parts outside the CDR3, the full variable domain is DGGITQSPKYLFRKEGQNVTLSCEQNLNHDAMYWYRQDPGQGLRLIYYSQIVNDFQKGDIAEGYSVSREKKESFPLTVTSAQKNPTAFYLCASSVPGGTEAFFGQGTRLTVV.